This T cell receptor beta chain was sequenced in a study of blood T cell repertoires in COVID-19. This CDR3 contains 14 residues. The germline V gene encodes CDR1 MDHEN and CDR2 SYDVKM. Between the trimmed V and J ends, which lost 6 bases and 0 bases, there was a span of 11 bases. Method: immunoSEQ multiplex PCR; TCRdb's copy keeps in-frame clones and lacks some. There are about 100,000 clones in the sample; about 85% occur only once, and about 1.8% lies in the top ten. This clone was observed a handful of times. This clonotype was sampled from a woman in her seventies with active or convalescent COVID-19. The specimen sequenced was peripheral blood. The gene calls are TRBV28 and TRBJ1-1; D uncertain. Here the CDR3 reads CASSSSYLNTEAFF. In nucleotides, the CDR3 is TGTGCCAGCAGCTCGTCGTACTTGAACACTGAAGCTTTCTTT.